The 16 T cell receptor beta chains given below trace back to one sample, sequenced in a study of regulatory and conventional T cells in RAG deficiency. Assay used: immunoSEQ multiplex PCR; TCRdb lists only in-frame clones, some missing. The sample gives approximately 46,000 clones, 70% to 90% of which show up once; about 0.5% is in the top ten. The sorted conventional CD4+ T cells were CD25-low and CD127-high, with genomic DNA sequenced. These data were likewise used in another study, on regulatory T cells. In that study: The primer mix had 52 TRBV and 13 TRBJ primers.

The specimen was CD4+ effector T cells sorted from blood. Source of these receptors: a human donor in good health.

J is TRBJ1-2 and V is TRBV6-5, with a possible D match to TRBD1 (6 bases). The CDR3 is 14 amino acids. CDR1 is MNHEY and CDR2 is SVGAGI in the germline V gene. Trimming stripped 6 bases from V and 0 bases from J, with 11 bases between. The CDR3 region is CASRMDSPNYGYTF. In nucleotides, the CDR3 is TGTGCCAGCAGAATGGACAGCCCTAACTATGGCTACACCTTC.

As for this clone: The junction departs from the called germline gene at one end, perhaps through a read error. The chain combines TRBV7-7 with TRBJ2-2; D remains unclear. Germline lookup yields CDR1 SSHAT and CDR2 FNYEAQ (reference sequence). This CDR3 has 12 residues. The CDR3 nucleotides read TGTGCTAGCAGCTTAGAACCCGGGGAGCTGTTTTTT. The encoded protein is CASSLEPGELFF.

CDR3 in amino acids: CASSLRDRTYTGELFF. The CDR3 coding sequence is TGCGCCAGCAGCTTGAGGGACAGGACATACACCGGGGAGCTGTTTTTT. The chain couples TRBV5-1 to TRBJ2-2; 8 nucleotides align to TRBD1. The ends lost 1 base at V and 3 bases at J; junction bases unmatched: 5. CDR1 is SGHRS, CDR2 YFSETQ, per germline. The CDR3 is 16 amino acids.

The gene calls are TRBV7-9 and TRBJ2-7; the D gene could be TRBD1 or TRBD2 (5 bases each). CDR1 is SEHNR and CDR2 is FQNEAQ in the germline V gene (reference sequence). Trimming stripped 5 bases from V and 0 bases from J, with 14 bases between. The CDR3 totals 15 residues. CDR3 region: CASSLPGTDSYEQYF. The CDR3 region has the DNA TGTGCCAGCAGCCTACCCGGGACGGACTCCTACGAGCAGTACTTC.

The CDR3 DNA sequence: TGTGCCAGCAGCTTCTCGACTAGTAGCGAGACCCAGTACTTC. It codes for CASSFSTSSETQYF. The V and J genes are TRBV7-9 and TRBJ2-5; possibly TRBD2 for D (6 bases). This CDR3 is built from 14 residues. Trimming took off 3 bases at V and 5 bases at J, with 13 bases between the two ends. Looked up from germline, CDR1 is SEHNR and CDR2 is FQNEAQ (reference sequence).

The rearrangement uses TRBV7-9 and TRBJ2-5; 7 bases fit TRBD1. The CDR3 is made up of 14 amino acids. Germline CDR1 SEHNR, CDR2 FQNEAQ (reference sequence). Germline trimming cut 7 bases from V and 5 bases from J; bases unmatched to any gene: 10. In DNA form, the CDR3 reads TGTGCCAGCAAGGGGGACAGCTTACGGGAGACCCAGTACTTC. Its translation: CASKGDSLRETQYF. The complete variable domain, with remaining parts taken from reference TRBV7-9 and TRBJ2-5, reads DTGVSQNPRHKITKRGQNVTFRCDPISEHNRLYWYRQTLGQGPEFLTYFQNEAQLEKSRLLSDRFSAERPKGSFSTLEIQRTEQGDSAMYLCASKGDSLRETQYFGPGTRLLVL.

V usage is TRBV7-9 and J usage is TRBJ1-4, with TRBD1 as a possible D gene (6 bases). V shed 5 bases and J shed 5 bases, with 15 bases lying between them. Germline values: CDR1 SEHNR, CDR2 FQNEAQ (reference sequence). There are 15 residues in the CDR3. DNA for the CDR3: TGTGCCAGCAGCCAAACAGGGTCTCAGAATGAAAAACTGTTTTTT. It codes for CASSQTGSQNEKLFF.

CDR3 in amino acids: CASSFGTLPSGANVLTF. The CDR3 DNA is TGTGCCAGCAGCTTCGGGACATTACCCTCTGGGGCCAACGTCCTGACTTTC. The chain is built from TRBV7-3 and TRBJ2-6, with D possibly being TRBD1 (6 bases). CDR1 is SGHTA, CDR2 FQGTGA, per germline. The CDR3 totals 17 residues. V was pared by 3 bases and J by 0 bases, with 12 bases between.

The rearrangement joins TRBV28 to TRBJ1-3; 7 bases line up with TRBD1. V lost 7 bases, J lost 6 bases, and 15 bases stayed unmatched. Looked up from germline, CDR1 is MDHEN and CDR2 is SYDVKM. The CDR3 consists of 16 residues. For the CDR3, the DNA is TGTGCCAGCACCTACCCCGGGGGCAGGGGGTTAAACACCATATATTTT. Translated, it gives CASTYPGGRGLNTIYF.

The chain combines TRBV6-4 with TRBJ2-1, with no clear D. The CDR3 covers 13 residues. From germline, CDR1 is MRHNA and CDR2 SNTAGT. Trimming pared 0 bases from V and 9 bases from J, leaving 9 bases between. CDR3 protein: CASSDSTVGEQFF. The CDR3 DNA reads as TGTGCCAGCAGTGACTCGACCGTCGGTGAGCAGTTCTTC.

The chain carries TRBV11-3 and TRBJ2-7; 11 nucleotides align to TRBD2. V was clipped by 1 base and J by 7 bases; unmatched bases: 12. This CDR3 region has 17 residues. CDR1 and CDR2 from the germline V gene are SGHNT and YENEEA. The CDR3 nucleotides read TGTGCCAGCAGCTTAGGACTAGCGGGGACCGGGTTTCGGGAGCAGTACTTC. Translating gives CASSLGLAGTGFREQYF.

This clone has a single count. V and J are TRBV5-1 and TRBJ2-2; 10 positions match TRBD2. Germline V gives CDR1 SGHRS, CDR2 YFSETQ. The CDR3 sequence is 18 residues long. Losses at the gene ends were 0 bases for V and 7 bases for J; bases not matched to a gene: 12. CDR3 bases: TGCGCCAGCAGCTTGGGGGGGGGAGGAGCGGGAGGGCACGGGGAGCTGTTTTTT. Amino acids: CASSLGGGGAGGHGELFF. The whole variable domain, remainder taken from reference TRBV5-1 and TRBJ2-2, is KAGVTQTPRYLIKTRGQQVTLSCSPISGHRSVSWYQQTPGQGLQFLFEYFSETQRNKGNFPGRFSGRQFSNSRSEMNVSTLELGDSALYLCASSLGGGGAGGHGELFFGEGSRLTVL.

The chain recombines TRBV2 with TRBJ2-2; 11 positions match TRBD2. The V gene's germline CDR1 is SNHLY and CDR2 FYNNEI. The CDR3 contains 15 residues. V was pared by 6 bases and J by 7 bases, with 7 bases of the junction left unmatched. CDR3 nucleotide sequence: TGTGCCAGCAGGGACGGACTAGCGGGCGTCGGGGAGCTGTTTTTT. It is translated as CASRDGLAGVGELFF.

The chain joins TRBV14 to TRBJ2-7; D remains ambiguous. V was clipped by 0 bases and J by 1 base, with 16 bases between them. Per germline, CDR1 SGHDN and CDR2 FVKESK. The CDR3 contains 17 residues. CDR3 region: CASSQDPKGILSYEQYF. In DNA form, the CDR3 reads TGTGCCAGCAGCCAAGACCCGAAGGGCATACTATCCTACGAGCAGTACTTC.

The chain recombines TRBV6-5 with TRBJ2-2; perhaps TRBD1 as D (6 bases). The CDR3 spans 13 residues. Germline V CDR1 and CDR2: MNHEY, SVGAGI. Trimming cost V 6 bases and J 5 bases, with 10 bases left between them. The CDR3 sequence is CASRRTETGELFF. The DNA of the CDR3 is TGTGCCAGCAGGCGGACAGAGACCGGGGAGCTGTTTTTT.

In this sample, this clone turned up a few times. V is TRBV5-4 and J is TRBJ1-3; D not resolved. V dropped 0 bases and J dropped 2 bases, with 3 bases sitting between them. Per germline, CDR1 SGHNT and CDR2 YYREEE (reference sequence). There are 13 residues in the CDR3. CDR3 sequence reads: CASSLAAGNTIYF. CDR3 nucleotides: TGTGCCAGCAGCTTGGCCGCTGGAAACACCATATATTTT.